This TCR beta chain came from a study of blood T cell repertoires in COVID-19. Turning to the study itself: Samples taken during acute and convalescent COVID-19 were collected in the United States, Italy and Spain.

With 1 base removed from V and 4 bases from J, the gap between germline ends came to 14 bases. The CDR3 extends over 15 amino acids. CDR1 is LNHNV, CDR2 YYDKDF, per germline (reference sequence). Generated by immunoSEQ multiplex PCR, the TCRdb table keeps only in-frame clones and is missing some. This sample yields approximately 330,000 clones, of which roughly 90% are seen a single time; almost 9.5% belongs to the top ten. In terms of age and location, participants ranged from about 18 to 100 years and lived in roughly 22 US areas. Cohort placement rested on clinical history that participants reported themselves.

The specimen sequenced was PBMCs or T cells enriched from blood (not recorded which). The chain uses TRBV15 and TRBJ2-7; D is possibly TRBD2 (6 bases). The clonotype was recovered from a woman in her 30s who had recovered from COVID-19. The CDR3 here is CATSRVPGAAYEQYF. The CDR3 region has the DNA TGTGCCACCAGCAGAGTACCGGGAGCCGCGTACGAGCAGTACTTC.